The entry below describes one TCR beta chain. These data belong to a study of control samples from healthy donors and cancer patients. Profiling relied on immunoSEQ multiplex PCR, and the TCRdb table lists in-frame clones only, not all of them. The sample carries some 76,000 clones, around 90% recorded once. Trimming took off 6 bases at V and 7 bases at J, with 10 bases between the two ends. This CDR3 is 12 amino acids long. The sequence was obtained from a woman aged 50 to 60 with colorectal cancer. J is TRBJ2-1 and V is TRBV12-3 or TRBV12-4, with TRBD2 as a possible D gene (6 bases). Material: PBMCs. The CDR3 DNA is TGTGCCAGCAGCCATCGGGAGAATGAGCAGTTCTTC. This codes for CASSHRENEQFF.